This is a list of T cell receptor beta chains from one sample in a study of regulatory T cells in long-lasting Graves disease. MiXCR, applied by TCRdb to the multiplex PCR reads, yields one record per CDR3 protein. The profile shows roughly 500,000 distinct CDR3 sequences, 20% of them singletons. The sequenced sample was peripheral blood mononuclear cells (PBMCs), obtained when the disease was refractory, from a patient treated with antithyroid drugs. All receptors come from a female donor with Graves disease. CDR3s include the opening cysteine and the closing phenylalanine or tryptophan. Fields, in order: V gene, J gene, D gene, clone size, CDR3 DNA, CDR3 protein. A D gene is named only where the DNA matches it firmly. Clone size is not always given. Where it is, it says once, few, many or a class for expanded clones.

>TRBV7-8|TRBJ2-7|-|few
TGTGCCAGCAGCTCAGGGACACCTTCCTACGAGCAGTACTTC
CASSSGTPSYEQYF
>TRBV3-1|TRBJ2-7|-|few
TGTGCCAGCAGCCTTAAGGACTTCCCCTCCTACGAGCAGTACTTC
CASSLKDFPSYEQYF
>TRBV3-1|TRBJ1-1|TRBD1|-
TGTGCCAGCAGCCAAGGGACAGGGGTATCCTATATTGAAGCTTTCTTT
CASSQGTGVSYIEAFF
>TRBV5-1|TRBJ2-2|-|-
TGCGCCAGCAGCTTAACCTCAGGGGTTTCGGTCGGGGAGCTGTTTTTT
CASSLTSGVSVGELFF
>TRBV28|TRBJ1-5|TRBD1|many
TGTGCCAGCAGTTTCCGGACAGGGTATGGGCAGCCCCAGCATTTT
CASSFRTGYGQPQHF
>TRBV5-1|TRBJ1-1|-|many
TGCGCCAGCAGCTTAGTCGGGGAGCACACTGAAGCTTTCTTT
CASSLVGEHTEAFF
>TRBV6-5|TRBJ2-7|-|few
TGTGCCAGCAGTTTAACACCTCTTTCCTACGAGCAGTACTTC
CASSLTPLSYEQYF
>TRBV5-1|TRBJ2-7|-|many
TGTGCCAGCAGTTTTTCGGCCGCCTACGAGCAGTACTTC
CASSFSAAYEQYF
>TRBV19|TRBJ2-1|-|-
TGTGCCAGTACCCAAAACTGGGGGTTTCGATACAATGAGCAGTTCTTC
CASTQNWGFRYNEQFF
>TRBV7-9|TRBJ2-5|-|many
TGTGCCAGCAGCTTGGGATTCGTGGAGACCCAGTACTTC
CASSLGFVETQYF
>TRBV29-1|TRBJ1-2|-|few
TGCAGCGTCCCAGACAGGTTTGGCTACACCTTC
CSVPDRFGYTF
>TRBV3-1|TRBJ1-4|-|-
TGTGCCAGCAGCCCGCCTTTACGGGGGCGTAGTGAAAAACTGTTTTTT
CASSPPLRGRSEKLFF
>TRBV7-2|TRBJ1-2|-|many
TGTGCCAGCAGCGACTGGACGGAGGAGGGATACTATGGCTACACCTTC
CASSDWTEEGYYGYTF
>TRBV10-3|TRBJ2-7|TRBD2|many
TGTGCCATCAGTGATCCAGCGGGAGTCTCCTACGAGCAGTACTTC
CAISDPAGVSYEQYF
>TRBV2|TRBJ1-3|TRBD1|many
TGTGCCAGCAGCATGACAGGGTCTGGAAACACCATATATTTT
CASSMTGSGNTIYF
>TRBV27|TRBJ1-3|-|few
TGTGCCAGCAGTTCCCGGGGCCCCCGACTAGACGGAAACACCATATATTTT
CASSSRGPRLDGNTIYF
>TRBV2|TRBJ2-3|-|-
TGTGCCAGCAGCCCCCGCCCGTTAGATACGCAGTATTTT
CASSPRPLDTQYF
>TRBV15|TRBJ1-1|-|-
TGTGCCACCAGCCCGGGCCCCGGGAACACTGAAGCTTTCTTT
CATSPGPGNTEAFF
>TRBV11-2|TRBJ2-7|-|many
TGTGCCAGCAGCTGGGACTTGAACTACGAGCAGTACTTC
CASSWDLNYEQYF
>TRBV6-2/TRBV6-3|TRBJ2-7|-|-
TGTGCCAGCAGCCTTCAGAGGTCGAGCGAGCAGTACTTC
CASSLQRSSEQYF
>TRBV12-3/TRBV12-4|TRBJ1-6|-|few
TGTGCCAGCAGTTTTGGCCCCTCAGCTCCCTATAATTCACCCCTCCACTTT
CASSFGPSAPYNSPLHF
>TRBV7-9|TRBJ2-4|-|few
TGTGCCAGCAGCTTAGGTCCGGGCTCCCGAGAGAGCAAAAACATTCAGTACTTC
CASSLGPGSRESKNIQYF
>TRBV10-3|TRBJ2-7|TRBD2|few
TGTGCCATCAGTCCTGGAAGCGGGAGGGCGGTCTACGAGCAGTACTTC
CAISPGSGRAVYEQYF
>TRBV27|TRBJ1-5|-|few
TGTGCCAGCAGTTTATCGGCACCCCATAGCAATCAGCCCCAGCATTTT
CASSLSAPHSNQPQHF